These 27 T cell receptor beta chains came from one sample sequenced in a study of CD8 T cells in Susac syndrome. cDNA came from roughly 0.47 to 1 ug RNA primed by random hexamers. One entry per CDR3 protein results from TCRdb running MiXCR on the immunoSEQ multiplex PCR reads. The repertoire consists of 150,000 or so distinct CDR3 sequences, with over 95% occurring once and the leading ten covering 0.13% to 0.15%. Sample: CD8+ T cells from PBMCs. These receptors all stem from a human donor with multiple sclerosis.

Concerning this clonotype: The junction does not match germline at one end; this may be a read error. The CDR3: CASRLGAVGTGELFF. The CDR3 DNA reads as TGTGCCAGCAGGTTGGGGGCAGTAGGCACCGGGGAGCTGTTTTTT. The V call is TRBV5-6, the J call TRBJ2-2; possible D gene TRBD1, 6 bases. This CDR3 region has 15 residues. The V gene's germline CDR1 is SGHDT and CDR2 YYEEEE. The complete variable domain, with remaining parts taken from reference TRBV5-6 and TRBJ2-2, reads DAGVTQSPTHLIKTRGQQVTLRCSPKSGHDTVSWYQQALGQGPQFIFQYYEEEERQRGNFPDRFSGHQFPNYSSELNVNALLLGDSALYLCASRLGAVGTGELFFGEGSRLTVL.

The rearrangement joins TRBV7-9 to TRBJ2-7, with D possibly matching TRBD2 (5 bases). Trimming took 1 base from V and 7 from J, leaving 20 bases between them. CDR3 length: 16 residues. In germline, CDR1 is SEHNR, CDR2 FQNEAQ (reference sequence). The chain's CDR3 is CASSLGGLSAFVEQYV. As DNA, the CDR3 is TGTGCCAGCAGCTTAGGAGGGCTTAGCGCTTTTGTTGAGCAGTACGTC.

The chain joins TRBV20-1 to TRBJ1-4, with D possibly being TRBD1 (5 bases). Trimming shortened V by 6 bases and J by 8 bases, and 7 bases separated the two germline ends. The CDR3 sequence is 10 residues long. In germline, CDR1 is DFQATT, CDR2 SNEGSKA (reference sequence). CDR3 DNA sequence: TGCAGTGCCGGGGGGGAAAAACTGTTTTTT. This gives the protein CSAGGEKLFF.

The chain joins TRBV7-8 to TRBJ2-5, with D tentatively TRBD1 (5 bases). Between the trimmed V and J ends, which lost 2 bases and 4 bases, there was a span of 11 bases. The CDR3 sequence is 14 residues long. In germline, CDR1 is SGHVS, CDR2 FQNEAQ. The CDR3 nucleotides are TGTGCCAGCAGCTTATTTCAGGGTAGAGAGACCCAGTACTTC. Translated: CASSLFQGRETQYF.

The rearrangement joins TRBV20-1 to TRBJ2-5; D tentatively fits TRBD1 or TRBD2 (5 bases each). V was clipped by 6 bases and J by 5 bases, with 16 bases between them. Germline V gene data show CDR1 as DFQATT and CDR2 as SNEGSKA (reference sequence). The CDR3 runs 13 residues. Here the CDR3 DNA reads TGCAGTGCCCCTCTGGTGTGGGGGGAGACCCAGTACTTC. Amino acid sequence: CSAPLVWGETQYF.

DNA of the CDR3: TGTGCCAGCAGTGATAGGGACAATGAGCAGTTCTTC. This translates into CASSDRDNEQFF. The chain recombines TRBV2 with TRBJ2-1; unclear D gene. The CDR3 length is 12 residues. V was pared by 3 bases and J by 5 bases, with 5 bases between. From germline, CDR1 is SNHLY and CDR2 FYNNEI.

V and J are TRBV29-1 and TRBJ1-2, with D unclear. The germline V gene encodes CDR1 SQVTM and CDR2 ANQGSEA. Trimming cost V 3 bases and J 8 bases, with 10 bases left between them. This CDR3 has 11 residues. CDR3 loop: CSVDPPQGYTF. CDR3 coding DNA: TGCAGCGTTGATCCCCCCCAAGGCTACACCTTC.

This chain joins TRBV29-1 and TRBJ2-7; D call uncertain. The CDR3 extends over 12 amino acids. Germline CDR1 reads SQVTM; CDR2 reads ANQGSEA. With 4 bases removed from V and 1 base from J, the gap between germline ends came to 8 bases. The DNA for the CDR3 is TGCAGCGTTGTTTCACATTCCTACGAGCAGTACTTC. This translates into CSVVSHSYEQYF.

The rearrangement uses TRBV20-1 and TRBJ2-5, with D unclear. There are 14 residues in the CDR3. Trimming cost V 2 bases and J 0 bases, with 10 bases left between them. From germline, CDR1 is DFQATT and CDR2 SNEGSKA (reference sequence). Written as DNA, the CDR3 is TGCAGTGCTAGACCGGTCCTGTACCAAGAGACCCAGTACTTC. Its protein product is CSARPVLYQETQYF.

The chain joins TRBV5-1 to TRBJ2-7, with 9 bases fitting TRBD2. CDR3 size: 13 residues. With V trimmed by 0 bases and J by 5 bases, 0 bases remained unmatched. Germline CDR1 and CDR2: SGHRS and YFSETQ. CDR3 protein: CASSLERGDEQYV. The CDR3 coding sequence is TGCGCCAGCAGCTTGGAGCGGGGGGACGAGCAGTACGTC.

The count of this clonotype is one. This rearrangement joins TRBV15 to TRBJ1-5; unclear D gene. V lost 5 bases to trimming and J lost 1 base, with 15 bases between them. CDR1 is LNHNV, CDR2 YYDKDF, per germline (reference sequence). This CDR3 comprises 16 residues. CDR3 protein: CATSGRDSRSNQPQHF. Written as DNA, the CDR3 is TGTGCCACCAGCGGTCGGGATAGCCGAAGCAATCAGCCCCAGCATTTT.

The chain uses TRBV5-6 and TRBJ1-2; no clear D gene. Germline CDR1 and CDR2: SGHDT and YYEEEE. V lost 4 bases to trimming and J lost 14 bases, with 24 bases between them. This CDR3 is built from 14 residues. This chain's CDR3 is CASSHRLGGRAETF. In DNA, the CDR3 is TGTGCCAGCAGCCATCGACTAGGTGGTAGGGCTGAAACCTTC.

CDR3 sequence reads: CASSPGTGLSPLHF. The DNA of the CDR3 is TGTGCCAGCAGCCCCGGGACAGGACTTTCACCCCTCCACTTT. The chain combines TRBV7-8 with TRBJ1-6; TRBD1 agrees at 8 bases. CDR1 is SGHVS, CDR2 FQNEAQ, per germline. CDR3 size: 14 residues. Trimming cost V 5 bases and J 9 bases; bases outside gene matches: 6.

This chain links TRBV20-1 with TRBJ1-4; unclear D gene. The CDR3 sequence is 15 residues long. Trimming shortened V by 0 bases and J by 8 bases, and 16 bases separated the two germline ends. Germline V CDR1 and CDR2: DFQATT, SNEGSKA (reference sequence). The CDR3 sequence is CSARDLTPTDEKLFF. The CDR3 coding sequence is TGCAGTGCTAGAGATTTGACGCCCACCGACGAAAAACTGTTTTTT.

The gene calls are TRBV7-9 and TRBJ2-1; D perhaps matches TRBD1 (5 bases). Germline V CDR1 and CDR2: SEHNR, FQNEAQ (reference sequence). The CDR3 totals 13 residues. V was pared by 5 bases and J by 5 bases, with 10 bases between. CDR3 in DNA: TGTGCCAGCAGCATATTACAGGACAATGAGCAGTTCTTC. As protein: CASSILQDNEQFF.

The chain combines TRBV7-9 with TRBJ2-1; D unclear. Deletions cut 5 bases from V and 4 bases from J, with 12 bases between. The CDR3 contains 14 residues. From germline, CDR1 is SEHNR and CDR2 FQNEAQ (reference sequence). The CDR3 DNA sequence: TGTGCCAGCAGCCCGCCGACGGATTACAATGAGCAGTTCTTC. It translates to CASSPPTDYNEQFF.

The chain joins TRBV28 to TRBJ2-3; D unclear. V shed 8 bases and J shed 0 bases, with 9 bases lying between them. Germline V lookup: CDR1 MDHEN, CDR2 SYDVKM. CDR3 length: 13 residues. The chain's CDR3 is CASGWRSTDTQYF. In DNA, the CDR3 is TGTGCCAGCGGATGGCGGAGCACAGATACGCAGTATTTT.

This clonotype was detected only a few times. V gene TRBV4-2 combines with J gene TRBJ2-5, with a weak D call TRBD2 (5 bases). There are 14 residues in the CDR3. Germline CDR1 and CDR2: LGHNA and YNFKEQ. Trimming cost V 0 bases and J 5 bases, with 10 bases left between them. CDR3 region: CASSQDSREETQYF. The CDR3 region has the DNA TGTGCCAGCAGCCAAGATAGTAGGGAGGAGACCCAGTACTTC.

The chain uses TRBV29-1 and TRBJ2-5; the D gene is possibly TRBD2 (6 bases). The CDR3 is 16 amino acids. The V gene lost 2 bases and the J gene lost 5 bases, with 21 bases spanning the gap. Looked up from germline, CDR1 is SQVTM and CDR2 is ANQGSEA. The CDR3 region has the DNA TGCAGCGTTGAATACCTTGGCCAGCGGGCTAGGGAGACCCAGTACTTC. Translated, it gives CSVEYLGQRARETQYF.

This clonotype appeared once. The rearrangement joins TRBV27 to TRBJ1-5, with D possibly matching TRBD1 (5 bases). Germline lookup yields CDR1 MNHEY and CDR2 SMNVEV (reference sequence). The length of the CDR3 is 14 residues. Trimming left V 2 bases short and J 5 bases short, with 10 bases between. The CDR3 DNA sequence: TGTGCCAGCAGTTTAGGGGGGGGTCATCAGCCCCAGCATTTT. This gives the protein CASSLGGGHQPQHF.

The CDR3 sequence is CASSPPERGGLGETQYF. The DNA for the CDR3 is TGTGCCAGCTCACCACCGGAACGCGGGGGGCTAGGGGAGACCCAGTACTTC. The V gene is TRBV18, the J gene TRBJ2-5; TRBD2 matches 8 bases. CDR3 length: 17 amino acids. With V trimmed by 0 bases and J by 5 bases, 11 bases remained unmatched. CDR1 and CDR2 (germline): KGHSH, LQKENI.

The table lists this clonotype with a count of one. The gene calls are TRBV4-1 and TRBJ1-1; the D gene is possibly TRBD1 (5 bases). Germline assignment: CDR1 MGHRA and CDR2 YSYEKL. This CDR3 is built from 15 residues. V shed 0 bases and J shed 0 bases, with 8 bases lying between them. CDR3 DNA sequence: TGCGCCAGCAGCCAAGATAGAGGGGTGAACACTGAAGCTTTCTTT. Translating it yields CASSQDRGVNTEAFF.

The V gene is TRBV5-1, the J gene TRBJ2-5; TRBD2 matches 8 bases. Looked up from germline, CDR1 is SGHRS and CDR2 is YFSETQ. The CDR3 has 16 residues. V shed 0 bases and J 5 bases; nucleotides not matched to a gene: 9. The CDR3 DNA follows: TGCGCCAGCAGCTTGGCAGTCGGGGGGGCCGCGGAGACCCAGTACTTC. This translates into CASSLAVGGAAETQYF.

The CDR3 is CSVEVKQGAGNTIYF. The CDR3, as DNA: TGCAGCGTTGAAGTCAAACAGGGGGCTGGAAACACCATATATTTT. The V and J genes are TRBV29-1 and TRBJ1-3; 8 nucleotides align to TRBD1. This CDR3 has 15 residues. V lost 1 base to trimming and J lost 2 bases; unmatched junction nucleotides: 4. Germline values: CDR1 SQVTM, CDR2 ANQGSEA.

The chain joins TRBV7-9 to TRBJ2-7; tentatively, D is TRBD1 (6 bases). Trimming stripped 5 bases from V and 3 bases from J, with 23 bases between. The germline V gene encodes CDR1 SEHNR and CDR2 FQNEAQ (reference sequence). The CDR3 loop spans 17 amino acids. The CDR3: CASSPLGGLQPHYEQYF. In nucleotides, the CDR3 is TGTGCCAGCAGCCCCCTTGGGGGCCTTCAACCTCACTACGAGCAGTACTTC.

V and J are TRBV5-6 and TRBJ1-1, with D perhaps TRBD1 (5 bases). The CDR3 has 12 residues. Between the trimmed V and J ends, which lost 6 bases and 5 bases, there was a span of 11 bases. The germline gives CDR1 SGHDT, CDR2 YYEEEE. Here the CDR3 DNA reads TGTGCCAGCACCCTGACAGTGACTGAAGCTTTCTTT. It translates to CASTLTVTEAFF.

This chain uses TRBV2 with TRBJ2-7; perhaps TRBD1 as D (7 bases). The CDR3 covers 12 residues. Germline CDR1 is SNHLY and CDR2 is FYNNEI. The V end was cut by 11 bases, the J end by 4 bases, with 15 bases between. In nucleotides, the CDR3 is TGTGCCGGCGGGACAGAACTATACGAGCAGTACGTC. It translates to CAGGTELYEQYV.